The sequence of this TCR beta chain was determined in a study of a mutant IDH1 vaccine in newly diagnosed glioma. Study-level findings and limits: Detectable vaccine-induced immune responses arose in around 92% of patients.

As regards this clone: What it binds is not known.

The time point was: week 35, safety follow-up. With topical imiquimod, each dose of the vaccine consisted of 300 ug of mutant IDH1 20-mer peptide. Clones were read by immunoSEQ multiplex PCR, and TCRdb kept only the in-frame ones, dropping some. The sample has under 40,000 clones, approximately 80% seen once. This receptor was obtained from a man between 25 and 39 years old with glioma. This specimen was PBMCs, taken from a glioma patient whose treatment included an IDH1 peptide vaccine.

CDR3 DNA sequence: TGTGCCAGCTCAACCCCAGCTAACACCATATATTTT. Residues: CASSTPANTIYF. The chain is built from TRBV18 and TRBJ1-3; D not resolved. V dropped 5 bases and J dropped 7 bases, with 9 bases sitting between them. This CDR3 comprises 12 residues. Per the germline V gene, CDR1 is KGHSH and CDR2 is LQKENI.